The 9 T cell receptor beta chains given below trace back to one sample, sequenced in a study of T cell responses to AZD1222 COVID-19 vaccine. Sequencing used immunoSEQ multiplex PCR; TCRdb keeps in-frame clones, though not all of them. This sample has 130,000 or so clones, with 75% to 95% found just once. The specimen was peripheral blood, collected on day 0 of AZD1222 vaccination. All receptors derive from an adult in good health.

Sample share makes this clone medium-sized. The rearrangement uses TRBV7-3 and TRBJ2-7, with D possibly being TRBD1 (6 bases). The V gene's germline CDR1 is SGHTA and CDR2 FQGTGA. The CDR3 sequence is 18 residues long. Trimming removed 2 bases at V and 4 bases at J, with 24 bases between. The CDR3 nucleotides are TGTGCCAGCAGCTTAGATTCGTCCCCAGGGGCGTTCGGGTACGAGCAGTACTTC. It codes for CASSLDSSPGAFGYEQYF.

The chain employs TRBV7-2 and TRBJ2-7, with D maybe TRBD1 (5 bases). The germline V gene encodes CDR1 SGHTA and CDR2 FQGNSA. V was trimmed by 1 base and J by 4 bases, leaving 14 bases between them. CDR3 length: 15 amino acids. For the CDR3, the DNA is TGTGCCAGCAGCTTAGGGTCAGGGTCAACATACGAGCAGTACTTC. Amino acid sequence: CASSLGSGSTYEQYF.

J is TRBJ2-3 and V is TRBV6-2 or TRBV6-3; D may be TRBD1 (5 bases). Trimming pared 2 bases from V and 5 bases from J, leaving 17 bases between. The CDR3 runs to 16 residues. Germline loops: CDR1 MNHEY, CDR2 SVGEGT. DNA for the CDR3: TGTGCCAGCAGTTACGGGGCGGCCAAATGGGTAGATACGCAGTATTTT. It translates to CASSYGAAKWVDTQYF.

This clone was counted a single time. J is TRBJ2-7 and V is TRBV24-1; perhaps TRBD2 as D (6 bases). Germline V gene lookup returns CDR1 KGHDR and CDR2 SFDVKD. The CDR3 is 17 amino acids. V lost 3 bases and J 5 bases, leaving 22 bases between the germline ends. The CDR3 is CATSDPSSGGRIDEQYF. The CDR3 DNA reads TGTGCCACCAGTGATCCTTCCTCCGGGGGTAGAATCGACGAGCAGTACTTC.

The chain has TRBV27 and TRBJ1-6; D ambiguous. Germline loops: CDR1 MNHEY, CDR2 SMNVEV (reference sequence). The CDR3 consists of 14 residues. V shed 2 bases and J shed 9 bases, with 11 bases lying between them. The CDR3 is CASSLGGVGSPLHF. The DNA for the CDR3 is TGTGCCAGCAGTTTAGGCGGGGTTGGTTCACCCCTCCACTTT.

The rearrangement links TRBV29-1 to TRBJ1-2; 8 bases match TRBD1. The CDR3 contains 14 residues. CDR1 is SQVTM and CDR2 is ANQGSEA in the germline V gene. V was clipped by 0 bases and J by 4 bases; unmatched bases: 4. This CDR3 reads CSVEEGQGLYGYTF. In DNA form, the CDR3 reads TGCAGCGTTGAAGAAGGACAGGGTCTCTATGGCTACACCTTC.

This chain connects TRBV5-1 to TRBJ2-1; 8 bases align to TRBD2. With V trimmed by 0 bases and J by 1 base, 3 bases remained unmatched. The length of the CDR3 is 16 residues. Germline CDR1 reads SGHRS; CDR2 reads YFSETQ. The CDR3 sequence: CASSLGQRGSYNEQFF. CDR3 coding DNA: TGCGCCAGCAGCTTGGGCCAGCGGGGGTCCTACAATGAGCAGTTCTTC.

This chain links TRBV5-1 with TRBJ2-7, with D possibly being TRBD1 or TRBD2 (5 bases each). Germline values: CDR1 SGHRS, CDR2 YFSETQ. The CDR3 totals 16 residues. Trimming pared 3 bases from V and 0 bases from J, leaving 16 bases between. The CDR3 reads CASSSGPTTLSYEQYF. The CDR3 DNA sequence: TGCGCCAGCAGCTCGGGACCGACTACCCTCTCCTACGAGCAGTACTTC.

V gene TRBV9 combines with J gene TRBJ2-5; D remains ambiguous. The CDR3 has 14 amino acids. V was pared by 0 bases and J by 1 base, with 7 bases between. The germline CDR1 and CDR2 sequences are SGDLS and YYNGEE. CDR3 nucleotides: TGTGCCAGCAGCGTAGCTGTCAGCCAAGAGACCCAGTACTTC. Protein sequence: CASSVAVSQETQYF.